The 26 T cell receptor beta chains reported below all come from one sample, sequenced in a study of CD8+ T cells in alopecia areata. Extracted RNA was reverse transcribed into cDNA, the sequencing template. The repertoire was sequenced with immunoSEQ multiplex PCR; TCRdb's copy has only in-frame clones and lacks some. The sample yields 60,000 to 70,000 clones, approximately 43% seen once. Sequencing was performed on CD8+ T cells sorted from blood, taken at week 0. The origin of the receptors is a human donor with alopecia areata.

The chain couples TRBV4-1 to TRBJ2-7; TRBD1 aligns across 8 bases. Germline values: CDR1 MGHRA, CDR2 YSYEKL. V trimming: 2 bases; J trimming: 2 bases; junction bases outside the gene matches: 2. The CDR3 runs to 14 residues. The CDR3 loop reads CASSQRTGTYEQYF. The CDR3 nucleotides are TGCGCCAGCAGCCAAAGGACAGGGACCTACGAGCAGTACTTC.

The chain has TRBV4-1 and TRBJ2-5; D is unresolved. The CDR3 extends over 13 amino acids. From germline, CDR1 is MGHRA and CDR2 YSYEKL. Trimming took 4 bases from V and 1 from J, leaving 7 bases between them. CDR3 DNA: TGCGCCAGCAGCCCGCCGGGCCAAGAGACCCAGTACTTC. Translation gives CASSPPGQETQYF.

This clone has a handful of counts. This rearrangement joins TRBV7-8 to TRBJ2-7; maybe TRBD2 (6 bases). With 5 bases removed from V and 3 bases from J, the gap between germline ends came to 14 bases. This CDR3 is built from 14 residues. CDR1 and CDR2 (germline): SGHVS, FQNEAQ. CDR3 in DNA: TGTGCCAGCAGCCCCCGGGGGAATAACTACGAGCAGTACTTC. Translation: CASSPRGNNYEQYF.

The J gene is TRBJ2-2, the V gene TRBV29-1; D is undetermined. Germline V CDR1 and CDR2: SQVTM, ANQGSEA. CDR3 length equals 11 residues. V lost 7 bases to trimming and J lost 9 bases, with 12 bases between them. The CDR3 bases are TGCAGCGCGCTAGTATCCCGGGAGCTGTTTTTT. This translates into CSALVSRELFF.

Here the CDR3 reads CASSQPRGLRVEQYF. CDR3 bases: TGCGCCAGCAGCCAACCCAGGGGCCTCCGTGTAGAGCAGTACTTC. The chain recombines TRBV4-1 with TRBJ2-7; the D gene is possibly TRBD1 (6 bases). Looked up from germline, CDR1 is MGHRA and CDR2 is YSYEKL. The germline V and J ends were trimmed by 2 bases and 7 bases, with 18 bases remaining between them. The CDR3 sequence is 15 residues long.

The V call is TRBV30, the J call TRBJ1-3; D is unclear. V was clipped by 3 bases and J by 4 bases, with 7 bases between them. CDR3 length: 12 amino acids. CDR1 is GTSNPN and CDR2 is SVGIG in the germline V gene (reference sequence). The CDR3 reads CAWRTKGNTIYF. CDR3 DNA sequence: TGTGCCTGGAGGACGAAAGGAAACACCATATATTTT.

The genes are TRBV29-1 and TRBJ2-2; D could derive from TRBD1 or TRBD2 (8 bases each). Germline lookup yields CDR1 SQVTM and CDR2 ANQGSEA. With 7 bases removed from V and 1 base from J, the gap between germline ends came to 16 bases. The CDR3 is made up of 15 amino acids. The CDR3 sequence is CSARGGTGNTGELFF. The CDR3 nucleotides read TGCAGCGCCCGGGGGGGGACAGGGAACACCGGGGAGCTGTTTTTT.

This chain's CDR3 is CASSEEGTSGRSTQYF. The CDR3 DNA sequence: TGTGCCAGCAGTGAAGAAGGGACTAGCGGGAGGTCTACGCAGTATTTT. The chain couples TRBV6-1 to TRBJ2-3; 15 bases fit TRBD2. Per germline, CDR1 MNHNS and CDR2 SASEGT. The CDR3 contains 16 residues. V lost 1 base to trimming and J lost 8 bases; unmatched junction nucleotides: 4.

This clone is labeled large. This chain links TRBV7-9 with TRBJ2-1, with D perhaps matching TRBD2 (5 bases). The germline V and J ends were trimmed by 5 bases and 7 bases, with 6 bases remaining between them. Germline V gene sequence: CDR1 SEHNR, CDR2 FQNEAQ (reference sequence). The CDR3 extends over 11 amino acids. As DNA, the CDR3 is TGTGCCAGCAGCCGGACTAATGAGCAGTTCTTC. Protein sequence: CASSRTNEQFF.

The V and J genes are TRBV7-9 and TRBJ2-1, with TRBD1 as a possible D gene (5 bases). CDR1 is SEHNR and CDR2 is FQNEAQ in the germline V gene (reference sequence). Trimming removed 5 bases at V and 2 bases at J, with 13 bases between. This CDR3 region has 15 residues. CDR3 protein: CASSGHTATYNEQFF. CDR3 sequence (DNA): TGTGCCAGCAGCGGACACACGGCTACCTACAATGAGCAGTTCTTC.

Concerning this clone: A read error may be the cause here, since a much bigger clone is one base away. Other DNA sequences of this sample code for an identical CDR3. CDR3 loop: CASSLYNEQFF. The DNA of the CDR3 is TGTGCCAGCAGTTTATACAATGAGCAGTTCTTC. This rearrangement joins TRBV27 to TRBJ2-1; no reliable D call. Germline-derived CDR1 and CDR2 are MNHEY and SMNVEV (reference sequence). Deletions cut 1 base from V and 5 bases from J, with 0 bases between. The CDR3 contains 11 residues.

The chain carries TRBV10-2 and TRBJ2-7; possible D gene TRBD2, 6 bases. V shed 3 bases and J shed 7 bases, with 16 bases lying between them. Per the germline V gene, CDR1 is WSHSY and CDR2 is SAAADI. This CDR3 has 14 amino acids. The CDR3 DNA follows: TGCGCCAGCAGTGAAGGAGGGAGCATCGGGGAGCAGTACTTC. Translation gives CASSEGGSIGEQYF.

V gene TRBV30 combines with J gene TRBJ2-2, with a weak D call TRBD1 (5 bases). Germline loops: CDR1 GTSNPN, CDR2 SVGIG (reference sequence). The CDR3 sequence is 12 residues long. V gave up 2 bases and J gave up 6 bases, with 7 bases separating them. The CDR3 DNA reads as TGTGCCTGGAGTCTAGGGGCCGGGGAGCTGTTTTTT. This gives the protein CAWSLGAGELFF.

The gene calls are TRBV7-8 and TRBJ1-5, with 7 bases that match TRBD1. V shed 5 bases and J 2 bases; nucleotides not matched to a gene: 3. Germline assignment: CDR1 SGHVS and CDR2 FQNEAQ. The CDR3 length is 14 residues. The CDR3 coding sequence is TGTGCCAGCAGCCCAGGACAGGGCAATCAGCCCCAGCATTTT. Translated: CASSPGQGNQPQHF.

This clone came up a few times. The chain uses TRBV19 and TRBJ2-2; D remains ambiguous. The CDR3 runs to 10 residues. Germline CDR1 reads LNHDA; CDR2 reads SQIVND (reference sequence). CDR3 protein: CATRTGELFF. The CDR3 DNA reads as TGTGCGACTCGAACCGGGGAGCTGTTTTTT. Complete variable domain (other parts from reference TRBV19 and TRBJ2-2): DGGITQSPKYLFRKEGQNVTLSCEQNLNHDAMYWYRQDPGQGLRLIYYSQIVNDFQKGDIAEGYSVSREKKESFPLTVTSAQKNPTAFYLCATRTGELFFGEGSRLTVL.

The chain employs TRBV29-1 and TRBJ2-1; D gene uncertain. CDR3 size: 15 residues. V was pared by 4 bases and J by 8 bases, with 21 bases between. Germline V gene sequence: CDR1 SQVTM, CDR2 ANQGSEA. The CDR3 DNA is TGCAGCGTTGCCGTACCGGGTCACCTATTCGATGAGCAGTTCTTC. This encodes CSVAVPGHLFDEQFF.

This clone was counted between two and nine times. The chain uses TRBV27 and TRBJ1-2; no reliable D call. The V gene lost 0 bases and the J gene lost 4 bases, with 12 bases spanning the gap. The CDR3 is 15 residues long. Germline CDR1 is MNHEY and CDR2 is SMNVEV (reference sequence). CDR3 sequence reads: CASSLSSQGSYGYTF. The DNA of the CDR3 is TGTGCCAGCAGTTTATCCTCCCAAGGTAGCTATGGCTACACCTTC.

This clone appeared many times. This CDR3 is CASSQDRPTEKYF. The CDR3, as DNA: TGCGCCAGCAGCCAAGATCGCCCGACTGAAAAGTACTTC. The chain has TRBV4-3 and TRBJ2-4; D is uncertain. The V gene lost 0 bases and the J gene lost 14 bases, with 14 bases spanning the gap. The CDR3 has 13 amino acids. In germline, CDR1 is LGHNA, CDR2 YSLEER.

This clone was observed a few times. The chain recombines TRBV13 with TRBJ2-7; D is perhaps TRBD2 (5 bases). Germline V gene data show CDR1 as PRHDT and CDR2 as FYEKMQ (reference sequence). V was trimmed by 5 bases and J by 7 bases, leaving 24 bases between them. The CDR3 runs to 16 residues. The chain's CDR3 is CASSGGHSTPPWEQYF. In DNA, the CDR3 is TGTGCCAGCAGCGGCGGGCATTCCACTCCACCTTGGGAGCAGTACTTC.

CDR3 DNA sequence: TGTGCCAGCAGTGGACGAGGGGAGAATGAGCAGTTCTTC. It translates to CASSGRGENEQFF. V is TRBV25-1 and J is TRBJ2-1; D assignment may be TRBD1 or TRBD2 (5 bases each). Trimming removed 4 bases at V and 7 bases at J, with 11 bases between. This CDR3 spans 13 amino acids. Germline V gene lookup returns CDR1 MGHDK and CDR2 SYGVNS.

V is TRBV7-9 and J is TRBJ2-5; TRBD2 matches at 10 bases. Unmatched junction bases numbered 2, after V lost 5 bases and J lost 2 bases. This CDR3 is 14 amino acids long. The germline gives CDR1 SEHNR, CDR2 FQNEAQ (reference sequence). CDR3 loop: CASSASGSQETQYF. CDR3 DNA: TGTGCCAGCAGCGCTAGCGGGAGTCAAGAGACCCAGTACTTC.

The chain employs TRBV29-1 and TRBJ2-2; D gene uncertain. CDR1 SQVTM and CDR2 ANQGSEA come from the germline V gene. Between the trimmed V and J ends, which lost 7 bases and 0 bases, there was a span of 9 bases. The CDR3 runs 13 residues. CDR3 loop: CSGSNANTGELFF. As DNA, the CDR3 is TGCAGCGGTTCAAACGCGAACACCGGGGAGCTGTTTTTT.

The chain employs TRBV27 and TRBJ2-7; 10 positions agree with TRBD1. CDR1 is MNHEY, CDR2 SMNVEV, per germline (reference sequence). The CDR3 consists of 15 residues. V trimming: 5 bases; J trimming: 4 bases; junction bases outside the gene matches: 8. The chain's CDR3 is CASSQPGQGLYEQYF. CDR3 nucleotide sequence: TGTGCCAGCAGTCAACCGGGACAGGGGCTGTACGAGCAGTACTTC.

This rearrangement joins TRBV30 to TRBJ2-7, with TRBD2 matching 7 bases. Trimming removed 8 bases from V and 4 bases from J; junction bases left unmatched: 17. The CDR3 extends over 15 amino acids. The germline V gene has CDR1 GTSNPN and CDR2 SVGIG (reference sequence). The CDR3 protein is CALQSGTTASYEQYF. CDR3 bases: TGTGCCCTACAAAGCGGGACTACCGCATCATACGAGCAGTACTTC.

This clone was picked up a small number of times. The chain carries TRBV9 and TRBJ2-1; D call uncertain. Germline assignment: CDR1 SGDLS and CDR2 YYNGEE. This CDR3 comprises 13 residues. V was cut by 0 bases and J by 8 bases, with 9 bases left in between. The CDR3 protein is CASSVGGEDEQFF. CDR3 DNA sequence: TGTGCCAGCAGCGTAGGAGGTGAAGATGAGCAGTTCTTC.

This clone was detected only a few times. The rearrangement joins TRBV11-2 to TRBJ2-7; D remains ambiguous. The V end lost 5 bases, the J end lost 9 bases, and 20 bases lay between the germline ends. Germline V CDR1 and CDR2: SGHAT, FQNNGV. This CDR3 region has 14 residues. For the CDR3, the DNA is TGTGCCAGCAGCCCCCGTACAACGACAAATAGGCAGTACTTC. Translation gives CASSPRTTTNRQYF.